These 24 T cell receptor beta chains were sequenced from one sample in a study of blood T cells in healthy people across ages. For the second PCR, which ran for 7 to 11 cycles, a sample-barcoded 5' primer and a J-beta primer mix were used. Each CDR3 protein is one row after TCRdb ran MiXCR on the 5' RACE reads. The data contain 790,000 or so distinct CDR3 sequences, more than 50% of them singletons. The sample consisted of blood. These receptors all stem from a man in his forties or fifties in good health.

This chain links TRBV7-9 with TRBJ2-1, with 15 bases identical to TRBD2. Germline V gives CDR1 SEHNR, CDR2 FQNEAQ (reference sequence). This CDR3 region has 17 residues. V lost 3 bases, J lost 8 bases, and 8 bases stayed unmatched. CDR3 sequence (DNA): TGTGCCAGCAGCTTCGGACTAGCGGGGGGGCGTGGGTATGAGCAGTTCTTC. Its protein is CASSFGLAGGRGYEQFF.

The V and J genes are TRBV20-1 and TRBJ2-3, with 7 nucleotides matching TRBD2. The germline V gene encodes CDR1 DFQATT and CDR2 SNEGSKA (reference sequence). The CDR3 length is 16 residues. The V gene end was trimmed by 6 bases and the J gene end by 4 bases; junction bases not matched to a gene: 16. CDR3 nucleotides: TGCAGTGCGTCGTTCGCGGGGAGGGCGGGTTCAGATACGCAGTATTTT. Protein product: CSASFAGRAGSDTQYF.

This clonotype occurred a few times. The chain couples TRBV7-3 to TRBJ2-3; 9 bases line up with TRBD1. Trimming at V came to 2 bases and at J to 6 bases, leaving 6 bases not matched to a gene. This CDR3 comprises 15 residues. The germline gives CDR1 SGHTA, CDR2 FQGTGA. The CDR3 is CASSLRTGAFDTQYF. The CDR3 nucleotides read TGTGCCAGCAGCTTACGGACAGGGGCATTCGATACGCAGTATTTT. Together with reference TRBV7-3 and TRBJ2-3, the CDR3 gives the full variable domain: GAGVSQTPSNKVTEKGKYVELRCDPISGHTALYWYRQSLGQGPEFLIYFQGTGAADDSGLPNDRFFAVRPEGSVSTLKIQRTERGDSAVYLCASSLRTGAFDTQYFGPGTRLTVL.

CDR3 amino acids: CSARDRQGKETQYF. The CDR3 DNA reads as TGCAGTGCTAGAGACCGACAGGGTAAAGAGACCCAGTACTTC. This chain joins TRBV20-1 and TRBJ2-5, with 7 bases identical to TRBD1. CDR3 length: 14 residues. Trimming at V came to 0 bases and at J to 3 bases, leaving 4 bases not matched to a gene. Germline CDR1 and CDR2: DFQATT and SNEGSKA (reference sequence).

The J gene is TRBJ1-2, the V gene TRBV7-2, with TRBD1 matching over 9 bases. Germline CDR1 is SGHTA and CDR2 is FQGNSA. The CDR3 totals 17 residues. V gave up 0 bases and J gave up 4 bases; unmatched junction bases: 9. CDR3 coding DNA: TGTGCCAGCAGCTTAGCCCAGTTCACAGGGGGCGGCTATGGCTACACCTTC. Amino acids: CASSLAQFTGGGYGYTF.

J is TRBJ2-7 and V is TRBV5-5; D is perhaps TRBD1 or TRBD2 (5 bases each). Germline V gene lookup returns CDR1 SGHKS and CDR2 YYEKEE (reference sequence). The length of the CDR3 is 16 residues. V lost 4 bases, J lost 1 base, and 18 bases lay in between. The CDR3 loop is CASSPRGQAKSYEQYF. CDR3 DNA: TGTGCCAGCAGCCCCCGGGGCCAGGCTAAGTCCTACGAGCAGTACTTC.

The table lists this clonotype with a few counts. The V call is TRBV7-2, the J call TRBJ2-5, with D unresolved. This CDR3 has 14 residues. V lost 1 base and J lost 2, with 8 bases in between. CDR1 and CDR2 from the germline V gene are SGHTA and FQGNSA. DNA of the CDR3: TGTGCCAGCAGCTTAGGTTCGAGTCAAGAGACCCAGTACTTC. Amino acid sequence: CASSLGSSQETQYF.

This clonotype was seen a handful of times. The CDR3 spells CASSLNLGTDTQYF. CDR3 sequence (DNA): TGTGCCAGCAGCCTAAACCTGGGCACAGATACGCAGTATTTT. The V gene is TRBV7-3, the J gene TRBJ2-3; D is uncertain. With 5 bases removed from V and 1 base from J, the gap between germline ends came to 10 bases. In germline, CDR1 is SGHTA, CDR2 FQGTGA. The CDR3 length is 14 residues.

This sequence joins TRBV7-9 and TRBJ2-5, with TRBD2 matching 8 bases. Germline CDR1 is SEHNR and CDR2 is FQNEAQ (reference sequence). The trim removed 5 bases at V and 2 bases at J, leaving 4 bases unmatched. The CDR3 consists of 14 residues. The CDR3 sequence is CASSPTSEQETQYF. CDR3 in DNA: TGTGCCAGCAGCCCGACTAGCGAACAAGAGACCCAGTACTTC. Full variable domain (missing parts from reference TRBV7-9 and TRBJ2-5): DTGVSQNPRHKITKRGQNVTFRCDPISEHNRLYWYRQTLGQGPEFLTYFQNEAQLEKSRLLSDRFSAERPKGSFSTLEIQRTEQGDSAMYLCASSPTSEQETQYFGPGTRLLVL.

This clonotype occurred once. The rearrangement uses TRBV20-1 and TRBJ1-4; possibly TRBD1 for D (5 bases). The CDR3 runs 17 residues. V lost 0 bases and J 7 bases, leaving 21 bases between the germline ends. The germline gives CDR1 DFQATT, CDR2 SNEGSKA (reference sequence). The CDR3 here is CSARDLSTGPTFEKLFF. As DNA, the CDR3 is TGCAGTGCTAGAGATCTTAGTACGGGACCCACTTTTGAAAAACTGTTTTTT.

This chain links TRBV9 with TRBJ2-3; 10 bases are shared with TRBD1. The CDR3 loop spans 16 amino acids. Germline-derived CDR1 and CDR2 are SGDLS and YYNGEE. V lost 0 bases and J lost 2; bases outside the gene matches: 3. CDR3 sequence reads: CASSVEGQGSTDTQYF. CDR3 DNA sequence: TGTGCCAGCAGCGTAGAGGGACAGGGGTCCACAGATACGCAGTATTTT.

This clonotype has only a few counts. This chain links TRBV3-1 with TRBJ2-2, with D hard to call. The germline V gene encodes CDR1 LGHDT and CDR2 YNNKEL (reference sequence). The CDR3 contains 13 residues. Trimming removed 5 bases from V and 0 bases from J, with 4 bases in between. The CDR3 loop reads CASSDTNTGELFF. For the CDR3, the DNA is TGTGCCAGCAGCGACACGAACACCGGGGAGCTGTTTTTT.

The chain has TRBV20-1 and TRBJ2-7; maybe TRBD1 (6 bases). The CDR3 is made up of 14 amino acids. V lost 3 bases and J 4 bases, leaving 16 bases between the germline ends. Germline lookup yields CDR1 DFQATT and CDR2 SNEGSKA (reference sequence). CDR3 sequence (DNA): TGCAGTGCTAGTTTGTCAGGGGCTGAATACGAGCAGTACTTC. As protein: CSASLSGAEYEQYF.

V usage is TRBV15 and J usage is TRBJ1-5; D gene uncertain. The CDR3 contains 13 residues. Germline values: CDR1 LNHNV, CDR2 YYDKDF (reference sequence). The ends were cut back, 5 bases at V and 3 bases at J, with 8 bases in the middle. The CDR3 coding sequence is TGTGCCACCAGCGAGGTAAACAATCAGCCCCAGCATTTT. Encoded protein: CATSEVNNQPQHF.

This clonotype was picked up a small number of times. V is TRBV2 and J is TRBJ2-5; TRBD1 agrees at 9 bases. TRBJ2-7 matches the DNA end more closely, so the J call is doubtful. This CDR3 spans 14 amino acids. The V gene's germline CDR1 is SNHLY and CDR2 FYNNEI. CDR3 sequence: CASRDGQGWYEQYF. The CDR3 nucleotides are TGTGCCAGCAGAGACGGACAGGGGTGGTACGAGCAGTACTTC.

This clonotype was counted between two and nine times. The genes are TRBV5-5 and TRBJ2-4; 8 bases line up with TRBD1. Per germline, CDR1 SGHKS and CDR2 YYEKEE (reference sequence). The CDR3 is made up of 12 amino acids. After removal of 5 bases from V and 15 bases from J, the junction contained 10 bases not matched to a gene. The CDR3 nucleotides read TGTGCCAGCAGGGACAGGGAAGGTGTTGGGTACTTC. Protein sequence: CASRDREGVGYF.

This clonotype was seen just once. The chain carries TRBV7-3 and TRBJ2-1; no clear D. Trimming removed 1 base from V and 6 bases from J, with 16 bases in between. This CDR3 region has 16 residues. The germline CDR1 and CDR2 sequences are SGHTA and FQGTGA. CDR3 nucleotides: TGTGCCAGCAGCTTAAAGGGCGTTAGCACCACCAATGAGCAGTTCTTC. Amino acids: CASSLKGVSTTNEQFF. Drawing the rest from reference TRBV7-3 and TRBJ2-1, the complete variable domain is GAGVSQTPSNKVTEKGKYVELRCDPISGHTALYWYRQSLGQGPEFLIYFQGTGAADDSGLPNDRFFAVRPEGSVSTLKIQRTERGDSAVYLCASSLKGVSTTNEQFFGPGTRLTVL.

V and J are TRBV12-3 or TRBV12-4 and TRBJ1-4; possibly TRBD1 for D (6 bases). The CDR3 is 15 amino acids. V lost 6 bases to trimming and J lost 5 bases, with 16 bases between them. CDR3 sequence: CASSPDQTGNEKLFF. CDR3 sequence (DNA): TGTGCCAGCAGCCCTGACCAAACAGGGAATGAAAAACTGTTTTTT.

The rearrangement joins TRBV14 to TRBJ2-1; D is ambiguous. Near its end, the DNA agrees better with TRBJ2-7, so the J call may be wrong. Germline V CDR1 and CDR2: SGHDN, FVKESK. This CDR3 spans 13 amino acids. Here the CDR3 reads CASSQDSYNEQYF. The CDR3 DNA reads TGTGCCAGCAGCCAAGATTCCTACAATGAGCAGTACTTC.

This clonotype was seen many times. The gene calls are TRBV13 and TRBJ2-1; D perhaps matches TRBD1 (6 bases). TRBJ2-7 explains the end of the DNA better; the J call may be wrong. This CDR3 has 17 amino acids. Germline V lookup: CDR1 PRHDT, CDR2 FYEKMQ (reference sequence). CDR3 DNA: TGTGCCAGCAGCTACGAGACAGGACGCAGCTCCTACAATGAGCAGTACTTC. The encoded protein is CASSYETGRSSYNEQYF.

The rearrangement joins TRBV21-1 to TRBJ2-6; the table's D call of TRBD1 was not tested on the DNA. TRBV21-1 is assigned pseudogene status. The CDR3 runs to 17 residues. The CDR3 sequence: CASRPGQAPSGANVLTF. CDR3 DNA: TGTGCCAGCCGTCCGGGACAGGCCCCCTCGGGGGCCAACGTCCTGACTTTC.

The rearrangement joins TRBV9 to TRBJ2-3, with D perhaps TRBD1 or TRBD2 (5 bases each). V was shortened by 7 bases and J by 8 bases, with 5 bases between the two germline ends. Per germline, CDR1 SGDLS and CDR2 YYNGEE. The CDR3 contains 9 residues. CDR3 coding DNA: TGTGCCAGCGGGGGTACGCAGTATTTT. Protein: CASGGTQYF.

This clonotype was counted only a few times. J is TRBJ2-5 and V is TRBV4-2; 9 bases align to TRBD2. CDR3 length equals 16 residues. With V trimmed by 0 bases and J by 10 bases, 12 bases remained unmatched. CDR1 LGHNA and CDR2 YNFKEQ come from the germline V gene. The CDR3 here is CASSQDGLASPGGQYF. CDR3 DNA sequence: TGTGCCAGCAGCCAAGACGGACTAGCGTCCCCTGGGGGCCAGTACTTC.

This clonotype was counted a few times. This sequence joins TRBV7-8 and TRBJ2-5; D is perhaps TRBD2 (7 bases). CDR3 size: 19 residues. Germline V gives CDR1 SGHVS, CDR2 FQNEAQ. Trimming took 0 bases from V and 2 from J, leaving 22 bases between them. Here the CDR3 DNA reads TGTGCCAGCAGCTTAGCGGTGGGAGGGGGGGTTCGTCAACAAGAGACCCAGTACTTC. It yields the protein CASSLAVGGGVRQQETQYF.